This entry describes one TCR beta chain. The data originate from a study of T cell changes during pregnancy in multiple sclerosis. Profiling relied on immunoSEQ multiplex PCR, and the TCRdb table lists in-frame clones only, not all of them. The data show some 85,000 clones, with around 93% seen just once and 0.65% to 0.95% held by the top ten. This receptor was obtained from a female donor in good health, enrolled as a control in a pregnancy study. The sample was peripheral blood, taken in the second trimester of pregnancy.

The CDR3, as DNA: TGTGCCAGCTCACCAGCCAGTCGAGGAGGCTACACCTTC. It yields the protein CASSPASRGGYTF. The rearrangement uses TRBV18 and TRBJ1-2; D uncertain. The CDR3 contains 13 residues. Between the trimmed V and J ends, which lost 2 bases and 8 bases, there was a span of 12 bases. Germline-derived CDR1 and CDR2 are KGHSH and LQKENI.